The 30 T cell receptor beta chains below come from one sample, sequenced in a study of OX40 agonist ivuxolimab in advanced cancers. Here immunoSEQ multiplex PCR was the method, and the copy in TCRdb shows in-frame clones only, minus some. This table holds roughly 26,000 clones, roughly 89% found once. The sequences come from CD4+ or CD8+ T cells sorted from blood, collected in a trial of the OX40 agonist ivuxolimab. These receptors were collected from an adult with an advanced solid tumor such as melanoma, head and neck, liver or kidney cancer.

V is TRBV4-1 and J is TRBJ2-5, with D tentatively TRBD1 (6 bases). This CDR3 is built from 15 residues. With 0 bases removed from V and 5 bases from J, the gap between germline ends came to 13 bases. From germline, CDR1 is MGHRA and CDR2 YSYEKL. The CDR3 sequence: CASSQDIGQGETQYF. The CDR3 bases are TGCGCCAGCAGCCAAGATATCGGCCAGGGGGAGACCCAGTACTTC.

This clone has only one observation. V usage is TRBV7-9 and J usage is TRBJ1-2; 9 bases fit TRBD1. Unmatched junction bases numbered 6, after V lost 2 bases and J lost 2 bases. Germline V CDR1 and CDR2: SEHNR, FQNEAQ (reference sequence). CDR3 size: 16 residues. The CDR3 reads CASSLITGGLNYGYTF. The CDR3 DNA reads as TGTGCCAGCAGCTTAATAACAGGGGGCTTAAACTATGGCTACACCTTC.

The chain uses TRBV29-1 and TRBJ2-3; 9 nucleotides match TRBD2. The CDR3 length is 16 residues. J gave up 0 bases and V 6 bases, and 10 bases lay outside the gene matches. Germline V gene lookup returns CDR1 SQVTM and CDR2 ANQGSEA. This chain's CDR3 is CSVSSGTPTSTDTQYF. The CDR3 coding sequence is TGCAGCGTCTCTAGCGGGACTCCTACTAGCACAGATACGCAGTATTTT.

The rearrangement joins TRBV6-5 to TRBJ2-5; TRBD2 aligns across 10 bases. With V trimmed by 10 bases and J by 5 bases, 7 bases remained unmatched. Germline V gene sequence: CDR1 MNHEY, CDR2 SVGAGI. This CDR3 region has 13 residues. CDR3 sequence: CATKAGGLETQYF. DNA of the CDR3: TGTGCCACCAAAGCGGGGGGGCTGGAGACCCAGTACTTC.

This clone was recorded once. V usage is TRBV7-6 and J usage is TRBJ2-1; D may be TRBD1 (5 bases). The CDR3 length is 13 residues. V was clipped by 3 bases and J by 5 bases, with 8 bases between them. CDR1 is SGHVS and CDR2 is FNYEAQ in the germline V gene. The CDR3 DNA follows: TGTGCCAGCAGCTTGGGGCCCAACAATGAGCAGTTCTTC. It encodes CASSLGPNNEQFF.

A single count supports this clone. At one end, the junction sequence differs from germline, possibly due to a read error. Different DNA sequences within this sample yield the same CDR3. The gene calls are TRBV12-5 and TRBJ2-1; either TRBD1 or TRBD2 may supply D (6 bases each). There are 12 residues in the CDR3. Germline V gives CDR1 LGHNT, CDR2 FRNRAP. The CDR3 loop reads CASGLGGHEQFF. For the CDR3, the DNA is TGTGCTAGTGGGTTGGGGGGCCATGAGCAGTTCTTC.

This clone was counted a single time. The rearrangement links TRBV29-1 to TRBJ1-2, with unresolved D. Trimming left V 6 bases short and J 4 bases short, with 9 bases between. Germline values: CDR1 SQVTM, CDR2 ANQGSEA. The CDR3 has 11 residues. CDR3 DNA: TGCAGCGTGAGAACTGGCTATGGCTACACCTTC. Translating gives CSVRTGYGYTF. The variable domain in full, completed from reference TRBV29-1 and TRBJ1-2, reads SAVISQKPSRDICQRGTSLTIQCQVDSQVTMMFWYRQQPGQSLTLIATANQGSEATYESGFVIDKFPISRPNLTFSTLTVSNMSPEDSSIYLCSVRTGYGYTFGSGTRLTVV.

The chain links TRBV6-5 to TRBJ2-7; tentatively, D is TRBD1 or TRBD2 (5 bases each). This CDR3 has 14 amino acids. The V end was cut by 5 bases, the J end by 2 bases, with 13 bases between. Germline V gene lookup returns CDR1 MNHEY and CDR2 SVGAGI. CDR3 residues: CASSPRGRAYEQYF. As DNA, the CDR3 is TGTGCCAGCAGTCCTCGGGGCAGGGCCTACGAGCAGTACTTC.

This rearrangement joins TRBV5-1 to TRBJ1-1; 7 nucleotides align to TRBD1. The ends lost 3 bases at V and 0 bases at J; junction bases unmatched: 5. There are 15 residues in the CDR3. Germline CDR1 and CDR2: SGHRS and YFSETQ. This CDR3 is CASSSSTGLNTEAFF. The CDR3 DNA reads TGCGCCAGCAGCTCCTCGACAGGGTTGAACACTGAAGCTTTCTTT. The complete variable domain, with remaining parts taken from reference TRBV5-1 and TRBJ1-1, reads KAGVTQTPRYLIKTRGQQVTLSCSPISGHRSVSWYQQTPGQGLQFLFEYFSETQRNKGNFPGRFSGRQFSNSRSEMNVSTLELGDSALYLCASSSSTGLNTEAFFGQGTRLTVV.

V gene TRBV6-6 combines with J gene TRBJ2-3, with TRBD2 matching 12 bases. The trim removed 5 bases at V and 5 bases at J, leaving 8 bases unmatched. The CDR3 runs to 16 residues. The germline CDR1 and CDR2 sequences are MNHNY and SVGAGI (reference sequence). CDR3: CASSAPSGRAEDTQYF. CDR3 nucleotide sequence: TGTGCCAGCAGTGCCCCTAGCGGGAGGGCCGAAGATACGCAGTATTTT.

This clone was counted once. J is TRBJ2-1 and V is TRBV19; 12 bases are shared with TRBD2. Germline CDR1 LNHDA, CDR2 SQIVND (reference sequence). The CDR3 contains 15 residues. V was clipped by 4 bases and J by 5 bases; unmatched bases: 3. Here the CDR3 reads CASSSRLAGDNEQFF. DNA for the CDR3: TGTGCCAGTAGTAGCAGACTAGCGGGAGACAATGAGCAGTTCTTC.

This clone was seen a handful of times. CDR3 loop: CASSLGLAGGPANNEQFF. The CDR3 DNA is TGTGCCAGCAGCTTGGGACTAGCGGGAGGGCCGGCCAACAATGAGCAGTTCTTC. The chain recombines TRBV5-4 with TRBJ2-1, with 14 bases that match TRBD2. Germline V gene lookup returns CDR1 SGHNT and CDR2 YYREEE (reference sequence). V lost 0 bases and J lost 5; bases outside the gene matches: 7. This CDR3 has 18 residues.

V and J are TRBV27 and TRBJ1-1; tentative D call: TRBD1 (5 bases). Germline CDR1 and CDR2: MNHEY and SMNVEV (reference sequence). The V end was cut by 5 bases, the J end by 0 bases, with 13 bases between. The length of the CDR3 is 15 residues. CDR3 residues: CASSPGPFMNTEAFF. CDR3 bases: TGTGCCAGCAGTCCGGGACCATTCATGAACACTGAAGCTTTCTTT.

This rearrangement joins TRBV19 to TRBJ1-4, with D unclear. This CDR3 is built from 13 residues. Trimming took off 3 bases at V and 8 bases at J, with 10 bases between the two ends. CDR1 and CDR2 (germline): LNHDA, SQIVND (reference sequence). DNA for the CDR3: TGTGCCAGTAGTATCTGGACTCAGGAAAAACTGTTTTTT. Translating gives CASSIWTQEKLFF.

The V gene is TRBV7-8, the J gene TRBJ2-3, with a tentative D call TRBD2 (6 bases). This CDR3 has 17 amino acids. V was pared by 5 bases and J by 5 bases, with 23 bases between. Germline V gene data show CDR1 as SGHVS and CDR2 as FQNEAQ. CDR3 protein: CASSPSRASGPRDTQYF. The CDR3, as DNA: TGTGCCAGCAGCCCCTCTAGAGCAAGCGGGCCTCGAGATACGCAGTATTTT.

V and J are TRBV9 and TRBJ2-2; D not resolved. CDR3 length: 12 residues. Germline-derived CDR1 and CDR2 are SGDLS and YYNGEE. V lost 3 bases to trimming and J lost 6 bases, with 6 bases between them. As DNA, the CDR3 is TGTGCCAGCAGCGCGCAGCCCGGGGAGCTGTTTTTT. This gives the protein CASSAQPGELFF.

The chain uses TRBV7-9 and TRBJ2-5; TRBD2 aligns across 9 bases. Germline V CDR1 and CDR2: SEHNR, FQNEAQ (reference sequence). V shed 1 base and J 5 bases; nucleotides not matched to a gene: 5. The CDR3 is made up of 15 amino acids. CDR3 residues: CASSLDSGGVETQYF. CDR3 nucleotide sequence: TGTGCCAGCAGCTTAGATAGCGGGGGCGTCGAGACCCAGTACTTC.

The chain links TRBV6-5 to TRBJ2-7; 11 bases are a match to TRBD1. Germline CDR1 MNHEY, CDR2 SVGAGI. Trimming removed 4 bases from V and 3 bases from J; junction bases left unmatched: 5. CDR3 length: 15 residues. CDR3 protein: CASSLTGTGGYEQYF. Here the CDR3 DNA reads TGTGCCAGCAGTTTAACCGGGACAGGGGGCTACGAGCAGTACTTC.

This chain connects TRBV9 to TRBJ2-1; 14 bases align to TRBD2. The germline CDR1 and CDR2 sequences are SGDLS and YYNGEE. J lost 8 bases, V lost 4 bases, and 11 bases had no gene match. CDR3 length equals 17 residues. DNA for the CDR3: TGTGCCAGCAGCCCAGGACTAGCGGGAGGAGGGAAGCATGAGCAGTTCTTC. Translating gives CASSPGLAGGGKHEQFF.

The rearrangement joins TRBV6-1 to TRBJ2-7; unclear D gene. Between the trimmed V and J ends, which lost 10 bases and 2 bases, there was a span of 15 bases. CDR3 length: 13 residues. The germline V gene encodes CDR1 MNHNS and CDR2 SASEGT. CDR3 coding DNA: TGTGCCACCAGAGGTATGGCACCCTACGAGCAGTACTTC. Translation: CATRGMAPYEQYF.

The V and J genes are TRBV15 and TRBJ2-7; D possibly corresponds to TRBD1 (6 bases). Trimming pared 0 bases from V and 0 bases from J, leaving 15 bases between. There are 17 residues in the CDR3. Germline V lookup: CDR1 LNHNV, CDR2 YYDKDF (reference sequence). The CDR3 coding sequence is TGTGCCACCAGCAGAGATTGGAGGACAGAATACTCCTACGAGCAGTACTTC. Protein product: CATSRDWRTEYSYEQYF.

CDR3 sequence (DNA): TGTGCCAGTAACCAGGGTACCTGGAATGAGCAGTTCTTC. Its protein product is CASNQGTWNEQFF. The rearrangement uses TRBV19 and TRBJ2-1, with D possibly being TRBD1 (5 bases). V shed 7 bases and J shed 7 bases, with 14 bases lying between them. This CDR3 has 13 amino acids. Germline CDR1 LNHDA, CDR2 SQIVND (reference sequence).

V and J are TRBV7-3 and TRBJ2-7; the match to TRBD1 covers 10 bases. The CDR3 is 14 residues long. J gave up 3 bases and V 6 bases, and 5 bases lay outside the gene matches. Germline V gene sequence: CDR1 SGHTA, CDR2 FQGTGA. The DNA of the CDR3 is TGTGCCAGCAGGTTCCGGGACAGGGGCTACGAGCAGTACTTC. Its translation: CASRFRDRGYEQYF.

The table lists this clone with a few counts. The V and J genes are TRBV6-1 and TRBJ2-7; 8 nucleotides match TRBD2. V shed 1 base and J 0 bases; nucleotides not matched to a gene: 11. Germline CDR1 reads MNHNS; CDR2 reads SASEGT. The length of the CDR3 is 18 residues. CDR3 bases: TGTGCCAGCAGTGAAGGACCCCGGGGGGGGCCTAGCTCCTACGAGCAGTACTTC. Translated: CASSEGPRGGPSSYEQYF.

The chain uses TRBV5-4 and TRBJ1-2; no reliable D call. The V and J ends lost 2 bases and 8 bases respectively, with 7 bases between them. This CDR3 spans 11 amino acids. CDR1 is SGHNT and CDR2 is YYREEE in the germline V gene (reference sequence). The CDR3 coding sequence is TGTGCCAGCAGCTTAGGCGCCGGCTACACCTTC. It encodes CASSLGAGYTF.

The chain has TRBV28 and TRBJ1-1; D is undetermined. CDR3 length equals 13 residues. Germline V CDR1 and CDR2: MDHEN, SYDVKM. Trimming removed 4 bases from V and 1 base from J, with 7 bases in between. As DNA, the CDR3 is TGTGCCAGCAGTTCTACAGCGAACACTGAAGCTTTCTTT. This sequence encodes CASSSTANTEAFF.

The chain has TRBV2 and TRBJ2-3; maybe TRBD1 (5 bases). From germline, CDR1 is SNHLY and CDR2 FYNNEI. The CDR3 contains 14 residues. V lost 3 bases, J lost 3 bases, and 10 bases lay in between. CDR3: CASSDRQGTDTQYF. The CDR3 DNA is TGTGCCAGCAGTGATCGGCAGGGTACAGATACGCAGTATTTT.

The chain combines TRBV27 with TRBJ2-7, with 10 positions matching TRBD1. J lost 3 bases, V lost 5 bases, and 4 bases had no gene match. Germline V gives CDR1 MNHEY, CDR2 SMNVEV (reference sequence). This CDR3 region has 14 residues. The CDR3 spells CASSLWTGGYEQYF. DNA for the CDR3: TGTGCCAGCAGTCTTTGGACAGGGGGCTACGAGCAGTACTTC.

The chain uses TRBV4-2 and TRBJ2-5; possible D gene TRBD2, 6 bases. The length of the CDR3 is 16 residues. The germline CDR1 and CDR2 sequences are LGHNA and YNFKEQ. The V end lost 0 bases, the J end lost 2 bases, and 13 bases lay between the germline ends. As DNA, the CDR3 is TGTGCCAGCAGCCAAGAAGGGGCAGGGACTCAAGAGACCCAGTACTTC. Translating gives CASSQEGAGTQETQYF.

The genes are TRBV14 and TRBJ1-4; maybe TRBD1 (6 bases). This CDR3 is 14 amino acids long. With 1 base removed from V and 8 bases from J, the gap between germline ends came to 11 bases. Germline lookup yields CDR1 SGHDN and CDR2 FVKESK. Here the CDR3 DNA reads TGTGCCAGCAGCCAAGCCTTGACAGGCGAAAAACTGTTTTTT. Protein: CASSQALTGEKLFF.